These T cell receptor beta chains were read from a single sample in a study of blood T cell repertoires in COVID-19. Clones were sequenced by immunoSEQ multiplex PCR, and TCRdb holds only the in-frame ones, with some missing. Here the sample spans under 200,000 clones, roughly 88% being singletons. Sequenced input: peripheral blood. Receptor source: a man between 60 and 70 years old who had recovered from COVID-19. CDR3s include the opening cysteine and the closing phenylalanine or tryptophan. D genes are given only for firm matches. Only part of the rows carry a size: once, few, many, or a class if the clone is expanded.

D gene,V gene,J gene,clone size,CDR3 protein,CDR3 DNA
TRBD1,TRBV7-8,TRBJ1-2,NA,CASSLGAGTGESYTF,TGTGCCAGCAGCTTAGGGGCCGGGACAGGGGAGAGCTACACCTTC
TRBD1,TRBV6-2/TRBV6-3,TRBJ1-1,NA,CASSLGTGNTEAFF,TGTGCCAGCAGTTTGGGGACAGGGAACACTGAAGCTTTCTTT
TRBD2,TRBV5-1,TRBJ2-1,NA,CASNSGGPSNEQFF,TGCGCCAGCAATAGCGGGGGACCTTCCAATGAGCAGTTCTTC
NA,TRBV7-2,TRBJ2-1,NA,CASSLVGAHHNEQFF,TGTGCCAGCAGCTTAGTAGGGGCCCACCACAATGAGCAGTTCTTC
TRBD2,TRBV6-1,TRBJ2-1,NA,CASSTTGGPYNEQFF,TGTGCCAGCAGTACGACGGGGGGACCCTACAATGAGCAGTTCTTC
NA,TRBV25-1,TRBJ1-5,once,CASSEGRSGQPQHF,TGTGCCAGCAGTGAAGGGAGGTCGGGACAGCCCCAGCATTTT
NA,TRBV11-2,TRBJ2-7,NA,CASSLNNRDHEQYF,TGTGCCAGCAGCTTAAATAACAGGGACCACGAGCAGTACTTC
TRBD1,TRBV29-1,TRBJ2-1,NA,CSVQTGGNEQFF,TGCAGCGTTCAGACAGGGGGGAATGAGCAGTTCTTC
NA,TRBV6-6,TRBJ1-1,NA,CASSDRQERTEAFF,TGTGCCAGCAGTGACAGACAGGAGCGGACTGAAGCTTTCTTT
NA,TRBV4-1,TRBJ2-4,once,CASSQEGAGGLWDIQYF,TGCGCCAGCAGCCAAGAGGGTGCCGGGGGGCTTTGGGACATTCAGTACTTC
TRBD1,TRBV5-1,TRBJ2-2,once,CASSLGQGTGELFF,TGCGCCAGCAGCCTCGGACAGGGCACCGGGGAGCTGTTTTTT
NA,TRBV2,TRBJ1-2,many,CASSELEAYGYTF,TGTGCCAGCAGTGAATTAGAAGCCTATGGCTACACCTTC
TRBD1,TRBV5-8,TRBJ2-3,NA,CASSRGTGLGTDTQYF,TGTGCCAGCAGCCGCGGGACAGGTCTTGGCACAGATACGCAGTATTTT
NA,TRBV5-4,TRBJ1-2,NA,CASSLPEDPLSYGYTF,TGTGCCAGCAGCTTGCCCGAAGATCCTCTCAGCTATGGCTACACCTTC
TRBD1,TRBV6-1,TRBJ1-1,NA,CASSGPTGGGTEAFF,TGTGCCAGCAGTGGGCCGACAGGGGGCGGCACTGAAGCTTTCTTT
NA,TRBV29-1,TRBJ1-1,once,CSVEDPRGNTEAFF,TGCAGCGTTGAAGATCCCCGGGGGAACACTGAAGCTTTCTTT
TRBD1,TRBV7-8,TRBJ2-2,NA,CASSSQGANTGELFF,TGTGCCAGCAGCTCACAGGGGGCGAACACCGGGGAGCTGTTTTTT
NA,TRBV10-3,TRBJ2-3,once,CAISESRAPTDTQYF,TGTGCCATCAGTGAGTCCAGGGCCCCCACAGATACGCAGTATTTT
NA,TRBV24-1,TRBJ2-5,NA,CATSDLSGGQSSRETQYF,TGTGCCACCAGTGATTTGTCTGGCGGCCAGTCTAGCCGGGAGACCCAGTACTTC
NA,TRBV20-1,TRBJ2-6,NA,CSASKAAGANVLTF,TGCAGTGCTAGTAAGGCGGCTGGGGCCAACGTCCTGACTTTC
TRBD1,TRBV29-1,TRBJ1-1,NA,CSADRGMNTEAFF,TGCAGCGCGGACAGGGGAATGAACACTGAAGCTTTCTTT
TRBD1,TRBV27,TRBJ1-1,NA,CASSSGTGSEAFF,TGTGCCAGCAGTTCTGGGACAGGCAGTGAAGCTTTCTTT
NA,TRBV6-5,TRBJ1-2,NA,CASSDSARGYTF,TGTGCCAGCTCCGACAGCGCCAGAGGCTACACCTTC
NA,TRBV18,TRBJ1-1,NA,CASSREIRVTEAFF,TGTGCCAGCTCACGAGAGATCAGGGTTACTGAAGCTTTCTTT
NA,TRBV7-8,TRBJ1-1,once,CASSFGLNTEAFF,TGTGCCAGCAGCTTCGGACTTAACACTGAAGCTTTCTTT
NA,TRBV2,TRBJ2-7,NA,CASSLQGGVSYEQYF,TGTGCCAGCAGCCTCCAGGGGGGAGTCTCCTACGAGCAGTACTTC
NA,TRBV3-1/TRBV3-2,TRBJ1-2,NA,CASSPLLGIDYGYTF,TGTGCCAGCAGCCCCCTTTTGGGCATCGACTATGGCTACACCTTC
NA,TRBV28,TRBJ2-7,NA,CASSLPTGTSSYEQYF,TGTGCCAGCAGTTTACCGACAGGGACTAGCTCCTACGAGCAGTACTTC
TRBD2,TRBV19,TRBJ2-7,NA,CASSSGTSESYEQYF,TGTGCCAGTAGTTCCGGGACTAGCGAATCCTACGAGCAGTACTTC
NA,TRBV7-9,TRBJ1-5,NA,CASSSSVQPQHF,TGTGCCAGCAGCTCCTCCGTTCAGCCCCAGCATTTT
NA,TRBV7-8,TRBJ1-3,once,CACRSGNTIYF,TGTGCCTGCCGGTCTGGAAACACCATATATTTT
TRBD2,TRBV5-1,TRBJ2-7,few,CASSLELAGHYEQYF,TGCGCCAGCAGCTTGGAACTAGCGGGGCACTACGAGCAGTACTTC
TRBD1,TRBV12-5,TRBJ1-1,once,CASGSIPPGQGGTEAFF,TGTGCTAGTGGTTCAATACCTCCGGGACAGGGAGGCACTGAAGCTTTCTTT